This T cell receptor beta chain was obtained from a study of T cells after yellow fever vaccination. CDR1 and CDR2 from the germline V gene are SGHRS and YFSETQ. The CDR3 totals 14 residues. Concerning this clonotype: Antigen specificity is unknown. A read error is possible here, since a much larger clone lies one base away.

A universal primer site and UMIs were added as TCR cDNA was made by 5'RACE template switching. TCRdb called the 5' RACE reads again in MiXCR, with one record for every CDR3 protein. The sample carries some 350,000 distinct CDR3 sequences, 6.2% recorded once. Study-wide findings and caveats: Repertoires sorted by FACS could include abundant clonotypes that are contaminants from the bulk population.

Sequenced material: PBMCs, taken 5 days after the yellow fever booster vaccination. The chain has TRBV5-1 and TRBJ2-7; 10 nucleotides line up with TRBD2. The sequence derives from a man aged 25 to 40 who received the YFV17D yellow fever vaccine. CDR3 nucleotide sequence: TGCGACAGCAGTCCCGGGACTAGCGACTACGAGCAGTACTTC. Amino acid sequence: CDSSPGTSDYEQYF.